The 23 T cell receptor beta chains in this list originate from one sample, sequenced in a study of T cells in Graves' hyperthyroidism and ophthalmopathy. Amplified TCR beta CDR3 regions derived from RNA transcripts. A first-round RT-PCR of the TCR CDR3 used the HTBI primer set. TCRdb reprocessed the multiplex PCR reads with MiXCR, giving one entry per CDR3 protein. This table has approximately 400,000 distinct CDR3 sequences, around 18% appearing once. Material for sequencing was blood. The receptor set was obtained from a man younger than 30 with Graves' ophthalmopathy.

This clonotype has only a few counts. A read error is possible here, since a much larger clone lies one base away. The gene calls are TRBV13 and TRBJ2-7; no clear D gene. This CDR3 contains 13 residues. Germline CDR1 is PRHDT and CDR2 is FYEKMQ (reference sequence). Between the trimmed V and J ends, which lost 5 bases and 3 bases, there was a span of 11 bases. For the CDR3, the DNA is TGTGCCAGCAGCCATGGACGGAACTACGAGCAGTACTTC. Translation: CASSHGRNYEQYF.

This clonotype occurred many times. V gene TRBV6-1 combines with J gene TRBJ2-7; D may be TRBD1 or TRBD2 (5 bases each). Trimming removed 7 bases at V and 5 bases at J, with 9 bases between. CDR1 and CDR2 from the germline V gene are MNHNS and SASEGT. The CDR3 has 11 residues. The CDR3 loop is CASKMGDEQYF. In DNA, the CDR3 is TGTGCCAGCAAGATGGGGGACGAGCAGTACTTC.

The chain recombines TRBV9 with TRBJ1-1; D uncertain. V shed 4 bases and J shed 5 bases, with 15 bases lying between them. CDR1 and CDR2 from the germline V gene are SGDLS and YYNGEE. CDR3 length equals 14 residues. CDR3 amino acids: CASSLDGVDTEAFF. The CDR3 DNA is TGTGCCAGCAGCCTCGATGGGGTTGATACTGAAGCTTTCTTT.

This clonotype was observed a few times. V is TRBV7-6 and J is TRBJ1-3; no definite D call. Germline V lookup: CDR1 SGHVS, CDR2 FNYEAQ. CDR3 length: 16 residues. V was trimmed by 1 base and J by 4 bases, leaving 14 bases between them. The CDR3 DNA reads as TGTGCCAGCAGCTTAGGGACTCTTCGAGGGGGAAACACCATATATTTT. Translating gives CASSLGTLRGGNTIYF.

This clonotype has ten or more counts. The chain employs TRBV11-2 and TRBJ2-7; 10 bases map to TRBD2. The CDR3 extends over 16 amino acids. Losses at the gene ends were 1 base for V and 2 bases for J; bases not matched to a gene: 5. From germline, CDR1 is SGHAT and CDR2 FQNNGV. CDR3 amino acids: CASSLVGLAPTYEQYF. The CDR3 region has the DNA TGTGCCAGCAGCTTAGTGGGACTAGCGCCAACCTACGAGCAGTACTTC. Complete variable domain (other parts from reference TRBV11-2 and TRBJ2-7): EAGVAQSPRYKIIEKRQSVAFWCNPISGHATLYWYQQILGQGPKLLIQFQNNGVVDDSQLPKDRFSAERLKGVDSTLKIQPAKLEDSAVYLCASSLVGLAPTYEQYFGPGTRLTVT.

This clonotype was recorded many times. The CDR3 here is CASGLTSNTEAFF. The CDR3 nucleotides are TGTGCTAGTGGTTTGACATCGAACACTGAAGCTTTCTTT. The chain uses TRBV12-5 and TRBJ1-1; no definite D call. Germline-derived CDR1 and CDR2 are LGHNT and FRNRAP. The CDR3 spans 13 residues. Trimming left V 2 bases short and J 1 base short, with 5 bases between.

This clonotype showed up many times. This sequence joins TRBV9 and TRBJ2-1, with 9 bases aligning to TRBD2. Germline CDR1 SGDLS, CDR2 YYNGEE. The CDR3 has 14 amino acids. Trimming removed 0 bases from V and 9 bases from J; junction bases left unmatched: 4. For the CDR3, the DNA is TGTGCCAGCAGCGTAGAGCCTAGCGGGGTTGAGCAGTTCTTC. It specifies CASSVEPSGVEQFF.

This clonotype has a count of ten or more. This chain uses TRBV11-2 with TRBJ2-2, with D tentatively TRBD1 (5 bases). Trimming cost V 4 bases and J 2 bases, with 11 bases left between them. The CDR3 runs 15 residues. Germline CDR1 and CDR2: SGHAT and FQNNGV. This chain's CDR3 is CASSSRGGNTGELFF. The CDR3 nucleotides are TGTGCCAGCAGCTCTAGGGGTGGTAACACCGGGGAGCTGTTTTTT.

This clonotype appeared a few times. CDR3 protein: CASSPETGGRDYEQYF. In DNA form, the CDR3 reads TGTGCCAGCTCACCCGAAACAGGGGGCCGGGACTACGAGCAGTACTTC. The chain is built from TRBV18 and TRBJ2-7, with TRBD1 identical over 9 bases. V shed 3 bases and J 3 bases; nucleotides not matched to a gene: 9. The CDR3 consists of 16 residues. CDR1 and CDR2 (germline): KGHSH, LQKENI.

This clonotype occurred many times. J is TRBJ1-2 and V is TRBV6-5, with 9 bases aligning to TRBD1. V shed 4 bases and J 6 bases; nucleotides not matched to a gene: 12. The germline V gene encodes CDR1 MNHEY and CDR2 SVGAGI. The CDR3 has 16 amino acids. The CDR3 coding sequence is TGTGCCAGCAGTTCTGTGGCGGGACAGGGAGGGCATGGCTACACCTTC. Residues: CASSSVAGQGGHGYTF.

In its sample, this clonotype was seen many times. The chain employs TRBV12-3 or TRBV12-4 and TRBJ1-5, with unresolved D. The V gene lost 8 bases and the J gene lost 9 bases, with 14 bases spanning the gap. The CDR3 length is 12 residues. The CDR3 DNA sequence: TGTGCCAGCGGATCGTCCTTTTTGCCCCAGCATTTT. As protein: CASGSSFLPQHF.

V and J are TRBV5-1 and TRBJ2-1; perhaps TRBD2 as D (6 bases). V was shortened by 7 bases and J by 9 bases, with 11 bases between the two germline ends. CDR3 size: 11 residues. Germline V gene data show CDR1 as SGHRS and CDR2 as YFSETQ. The CDR3 sequence: CASGSGGEQFF. For the CDR3, the DNA is TGCGCCAGCGGCTCCGGGGGTGAGCAGTTCTTC.

This clonotype was picked up many times. This rearrangement joins TRBV2 to TRBJ1-6; the D gene is possibly TRBD1 (5 bases). The germline V gene has CDR1 SNHLY and CDR2 FYNNEI. The CDR3 sequence is 13 residues long. V lost 7 bases and J 6 bases, leaving 10 bases between the germline ends. In nucleotides, the CDR3 is TGTGCCAGCACGGGGGAGGTTAATTCACCCCTCCACTTT. It translates to CASTGEVNSPLHF.

This clonotype was recorded many times. This chain's CDR3 is CASSQVGTKLYEQYF. The DNA for the CDR3 is TGTGCCAGCAGCCAAGTAGGGACAAAATTGTACGAGCAGTACTTC. The chain joins TRBV3-1 to TRBJ2-7; D is perhaps TRBD1 (6 bases). Per germline, CDR1 LGHDT and CDR2 YNNKEL (reference sequence). Between the trimmed V and J ends, which lost 1 base and 4 bases, there was a span of 14 bases. The CDR3 spans 15 residues.

In this sample, this clonotype turned up many times. The genes are TRBV19 and TRBJ2-7; the match to TRBD1 covers 7 bases. The CDR3 is made up of 16 amino acids. In germline, CDR1 is LNHDA, CDR2 SQIVND (reference sequence). Trimming took 6 bases from V and 0 from J; bases not matched to a gene: 11. CDR3 bases: TGTGCCAGTAGGAGATTCGGGACAGAAAGCTCCTACGAGCAGTACTTC. Encoded protein: CASRRFGTESSYEQYF.

Regarding this clonotype: One end of the junction varies from germline; a read error may be responsible. This chain links TRBV2 with TRBJ2-5; tentatively, D is TRBD1 or TRBD2 (6 bases each). The CDR3 consists of 14 residues. Per germline, CDR1 SNHLY and CDR2 FYNNEI. The CDR3 DNA reads as TGTGCCACCAGTCGAGTCGGGGGCGCAGAGACCCAGTACTTC. It specifies CATSRVGGAETQYF.

This chain links TRBV24-1 with TRBJ2-1; 8 positions agree with TRBD1. The CDR3 sequence is 16 residues long. Germline CDR1 is KGHDR and CDR2 is SFDVKD. The J segment lost 9 bases and the V segment lost 4 bases, leaving 13 bases of the junction unmatched. CDR3 DNA: TGTGCCACCAGTGACCCCTCCGGGACAGGCCACGCTGAGCAGTTCTTC. Translation: CATSDPSGTGHAEQFF.

This clonotype was found a few times. This sequence joins TRBV9 and TRBJ2-1; D may be TRBD2 (5 bases). Deletions cut 2 bases from V and 7 bases from J, with 16 bases between. This CDR3 contains 15 residues. Per the germline V gene, CDR1 is SGDLS and CDR2 is YYNGEE. The CDR3, as DNA: TGTGCCAGCAGCGTGGGCGGTCTTACGGGGAATGAGCAGTTCTTC. It translates to CASSVGGLTGNEQFF.

On this clonotype itself: A clone one base away is much larger, so this may be a read error. V usage is TRBV3-1 and J usage is TRBJ1-1, with 8 nucleotides matching TRBD1. The CDR3 has 12 residues. The germline gives CDR1 LGHDT, CDR2 YNNKEL (reference sequence). With V trimmed by 3 bases and J by 9 bases, 3 bases remained unmatched. The CDR3 loop reads CASSQTRGQAFF. The CDR3 DNA sequence: TGTGCCAGCAGCCAGACCAGGGGGCAAGCTTTCTTT.

This chain links TRBV4-1 with TRBJ2-5; D is possibly TRBD1 (6 bases). V dropped 2 bases and J dropped 4 bases, with 11 bases sitting between them. CDR3 length: 14 amino acids. Germline assignment: CDR1 MGHRA and CDR2 YSYEKL. The CDR3 DNA reads as TGCGCCAGCAGCCAACCCGACAGGAGAGAGACCCAGTACTTC. It is translated as CASSQPDRRETQYF.

This clonotype showed up just a few times. This sequence joins TRBV18 and TRBJ2-1, with 10 bases fitting TRBD1. Germline lookup yields CDR1 KGHSH and CDR2 LQKENI. The CDR3 is made up of 16 amino acids. V dropped 3 bases and J dropped 3; count of bases not matched to a gene: 5. CDR3 sequence reads: CASSPDGTGVYNEQFF. The CDR3 DNA reads as TGTGCCAGCTCACCGGACGGGACAGGGGTCTACAATGAGCAGTTCTTC.

A note on this clonotype: A much larger clonotype is one base distant, so this may be a read error. This chain connects TRBV15 to TRBJ2-7; D tentatively reads TRBD1 or TRBD2 (5 bases each). The CDR3 covers 14 residues. CDR1 and CDR2 (germline): LNHNV, YYDKDF (reference sequence). The germline V and J ends were trimmed by 5 bases and 2 bases, with 13 bases remaining between them. The CDR3 spells CATSSRDGAYEQYF. The CDR3, as DNA: TGTGCCACCAGCTCCCGGGACGGAGCCTACGAGCAGTACTTC.

This clonotype was detected ten times or more. This chain connects TRBV11-2 to TRBJ2-7; D is unclear. The germline gives CDR1 SGHAT, CDR2 FQNNGV. The length of the CDR3 is 13 residues. Trimming removed 1 base at V and 7 bases at J, with 11 bases between. CDR3 sequence reads: CASSLVQSWEQYF. The CDR3, as DNA: TGTGCCAGCAGCTTAGTGCAGTCTTGGGAGCAGTACTTC.